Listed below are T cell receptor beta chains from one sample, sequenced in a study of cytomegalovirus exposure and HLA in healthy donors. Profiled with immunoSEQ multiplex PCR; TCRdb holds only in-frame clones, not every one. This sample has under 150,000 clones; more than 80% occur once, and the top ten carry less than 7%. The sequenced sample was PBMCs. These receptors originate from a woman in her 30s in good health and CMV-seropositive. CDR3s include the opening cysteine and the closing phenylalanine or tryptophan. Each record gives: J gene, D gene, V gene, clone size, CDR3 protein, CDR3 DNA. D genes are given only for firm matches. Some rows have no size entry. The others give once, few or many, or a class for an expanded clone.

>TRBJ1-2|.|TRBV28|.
CASSFVGERNGYTF
TGTGCCAGCAGTTTTGTAGGGGAAAGGAATGGCTACACCTTC
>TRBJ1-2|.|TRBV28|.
CASRFWASYGFYGYTF
TGTGCCAGCAGATTCTGGGCGAGTTACGGCTTCTATGGCTACACCTTC
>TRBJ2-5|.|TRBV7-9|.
CASSLAGVQETQYF
TGTGCCAGCAGCTTAGCAGGGGTACAAGAGACCCAGTACTTC
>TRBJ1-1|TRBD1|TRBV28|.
CASSFRGRPDTEAFF
TGTGCCAGCAGTTTCAGGGGGCGTCCGGACACTGAAGCTTTCTTT
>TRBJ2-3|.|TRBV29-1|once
CSVAGTLTDTQYF
TGCAGCGTTGCAGGTACCCTCACAGATACGCAGTATTTT
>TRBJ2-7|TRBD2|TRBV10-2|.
CASLAGGFSEQYF
TGCGCCAGTTTAGCGGGAGGGTTCTCCGAGCAGTACTTC
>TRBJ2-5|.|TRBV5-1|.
CASSTTGPETQYF
TGCGCCAGCAGCACGACAGGCCCGGAGACCCAGTACTTC
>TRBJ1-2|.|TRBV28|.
CASSLQVTGNYGYTF
TGTGCCAGCAGTTTACAGGTGACAGGAAATTATGGCTACACCTTC
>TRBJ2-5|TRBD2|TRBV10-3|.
CAIRAGGAQETQYF
TGTGCCATCAGAGCGGGGGGAGCCCAAGAGACCCAGTACTTC
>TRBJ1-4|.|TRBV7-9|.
CSSSLGRGKLFF
TGTTCCAGCAGCTTAGGCAGGGGAAAACTGTTTTTT
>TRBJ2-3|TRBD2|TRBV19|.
CASSGTSGSTDTQYF
TGTGCCAGTAGTGGGACTAGCGGGAGTACAGATACGCAGTATTTT
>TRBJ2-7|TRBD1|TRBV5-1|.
CASSLGQGAYEQYF
TGCGCCAGCAGCTTGGGGCAGGGGGCCTACGAGCAGTACTTC
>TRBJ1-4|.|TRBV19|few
CASSMDNYATNEKLFF
TGTGCCAGTAGTATGGACAACTATGCAACTAATGAAAAACTGTTTTTT
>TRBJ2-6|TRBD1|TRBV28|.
CASYPTGRTGANVLTF
TGTGCCAGCTACCCGACAGGGCGCACTGGGGCCAACGTCCTGACTTTC
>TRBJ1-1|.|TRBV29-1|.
CSVEIQQNTEAFF
TGCAGCGTTGAAATACAGCAGAACACTGAAGCTTTCTTT
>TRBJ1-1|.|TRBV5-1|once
CASSFLQGGTEAFF
TGCGCCAGCAGCTTTTTACAGGGTGGTACTGAAGCTTTCTTT
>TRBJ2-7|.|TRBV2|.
CASSYAPYEQYF
TGTGCCAGCAGTTATGCGCCCTACGAGCAGTACTTC
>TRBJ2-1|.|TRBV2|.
CASFDRHRDEQFF
TGTGCCAGCTTTGACAGGCACAGGGATGAGCAGTTCTTC
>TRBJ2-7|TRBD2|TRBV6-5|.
CASRRGGTSSYEQYF
TGTGCCAGCAGGCGAGGAGGGACTAGCTCCTACGAGCAGTACTTC
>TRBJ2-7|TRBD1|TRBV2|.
CASSEGRGRSSSYEQYF
TGTGCCAGCAGTGAAGGAAGGGGGCGGTCGAGCTCCTACGAGCAGTACTTC
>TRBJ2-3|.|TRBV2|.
CASIQGERGSTDTQYF
TGTGCCAGCATCCAGGGGGAGCGGGGGAGCACAGATACGCAGTATTTT
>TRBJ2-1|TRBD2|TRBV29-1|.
CSVEGLAGVVTNEQFF
TGCAGCGTTGAAGGGCTAGCGGGAGTAGTTACCAATGAGCAGTTCTTC
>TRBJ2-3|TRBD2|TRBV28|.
CASSLVRGGGTDTQYF
TGTGCCAGCAGTTTAGTTCGCGGGGGGGGTACAGATACGCAGTATTTT
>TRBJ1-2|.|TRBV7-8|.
CASSLGWGGNYGYTF
TGTGCCAGCAGCTTAGGCTGGGGGGGGAACTATGGCTACACCTTC
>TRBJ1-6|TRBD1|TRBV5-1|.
CASSFSGQQNNSPLHF
TGCGCCAGCAGCTTCTCGGGACAGCAAAATAATTCACCCCTCCACTTT
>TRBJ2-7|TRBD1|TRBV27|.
CASSLGQVYEQYF
TGTGCCAGCAGTTTAGGACAGGTCTACGAGCAGTACTTC
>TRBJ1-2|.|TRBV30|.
CAWSVIPPRDSKRVGYTF
TGTGCCTGGAGTGTCATTCCTCCTCGGGACTCCAAACGAGTTGGCTACACCTTC
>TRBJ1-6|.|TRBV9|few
CASSVDSYSPLHF
TGTGCCAGCAGCGTGGACAGTTACTCACCCCTCCACTTT
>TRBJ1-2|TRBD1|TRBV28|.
CASRSGGRGYGYTF
TGTGCCAGCCGATCAGGGGGGCGGGGCTATGGCTACACCTTC
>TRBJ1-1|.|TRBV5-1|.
CASSLTTPTTEAFF
TGCGCCAGCAGCTTGACGACTCCTACCACTGAAGCTTTCTTT
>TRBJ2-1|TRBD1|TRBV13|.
CASSFTGGAHNEQFF
TGTGCCAGCAGCTTTACAGGGGGCGCCCACAATGAGCAGTTCTTC
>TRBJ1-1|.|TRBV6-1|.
CASILSSGTEAFF
TGTGCCAGCATCCTCAGCTCAGGGACTGAAGCTTTCTTT
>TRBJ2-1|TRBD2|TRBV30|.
CAWSVRWASGRLYNEQFF
TGTGCCTGGAGTGTACGTTGGGCTAGCGGGAGGCTTTACAATGAGCAGTTCTTC